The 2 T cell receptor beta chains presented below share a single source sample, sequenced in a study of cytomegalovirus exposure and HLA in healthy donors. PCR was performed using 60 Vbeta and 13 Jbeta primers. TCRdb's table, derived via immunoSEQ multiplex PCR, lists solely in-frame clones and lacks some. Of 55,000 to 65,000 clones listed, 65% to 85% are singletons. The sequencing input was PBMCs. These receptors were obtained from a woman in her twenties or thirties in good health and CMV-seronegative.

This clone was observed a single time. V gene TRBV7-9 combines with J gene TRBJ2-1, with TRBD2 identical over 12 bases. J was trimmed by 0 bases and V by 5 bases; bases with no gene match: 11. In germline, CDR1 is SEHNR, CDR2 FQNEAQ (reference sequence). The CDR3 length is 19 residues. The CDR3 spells CASSPGLAGGMSSYNEQFF. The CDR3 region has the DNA TGTGCCAGCAGCCCGGGACTAGCGGGTGGGATGAGCTCCTACAATGAGCAGTTCTTC.

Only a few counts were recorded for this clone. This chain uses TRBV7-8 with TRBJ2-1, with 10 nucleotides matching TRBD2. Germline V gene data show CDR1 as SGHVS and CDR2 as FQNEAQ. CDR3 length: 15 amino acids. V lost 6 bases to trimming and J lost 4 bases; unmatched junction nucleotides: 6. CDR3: CASSLLAGVYNEQFF. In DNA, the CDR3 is TGTGCCAGCAGTCTTCTAGCGGGAGTTTACAATGAGCAGTTCTTC. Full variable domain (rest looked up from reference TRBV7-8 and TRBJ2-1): GAGVSQSPRYKVAKRGQDVALRCDPISGHVSLFWYQQALGQGPEFLTYFQNEAQLDKSGLPSDRFFAERPEGSVSTLKIQRTQQEDSAVYLCASSLLAGVYNEQFFGPGTRLTVL.